A selection of T cell receptor beta chains follows, all from one sample in a study of cytomegalovirus exposure and HLA in healthy donors. Libraries were prepared by immunoSEQ multiplex PCR; TCRdb keeps only in-frame clonotypes and omits some of them. The sample has around 100,000 clones, about three quarters seen once. Sequencing was carried out using PBMCs. These receptors were collected from a female donor in good health and CMV-seropositive. Each CDR3 is given with its conserved first and last residue. The D gene is left open where the match is weak. Clone size is shown for a subset of rows, as once, few, many or a class of expanded clone.

j_gene,abundance,d_gene,v_gene,CDR3aa,CDR3nt
TRBJ1-6,-,-,TRBV6-4,CASSESGGYADALHF,TGTGCCAGCAGTGAAAGTGGAGGATACGCAGACGCCCTCCACTTT
TRBJ1-1,once,TRBD1,TRBV5-6,CASSRTGATTLHFF,TGTGCCAGCAGCCGGACAGGGGCCACGACACTGCATTTCTTT
TRBJ2-1,-,-,TRBV29-1,CSVVNALGGHEFF,TGCAGCGTCGTAAACGCCCTGGGGGGGCATGAGTTCTTC
TRBJ2-5,-,-,TRBV27,CASSLSGETQYF,TGTGCCAGCAGTTTATCCGGAGAGACCCAGTACTTC
TRBJ2-5,once,-,TRBV6-5,CASSSSGQGSKSHF,TGTGCCAGCAGTTCCTCGGGTCAGGGGTCCAAATCCCACTTC
TRBJ2-5,few,-,TRBV9,CASSPGGQETQYF,TGTGCCAGCAGCCCGGGTGGCCAAGAGACCCAGTACTTC
TRBJ1-1,-,-,TRBV9,CASSGGQQNTEAFF,TGTGCCAGCAGCGGTGGACAGCAGAACACTGAAGCTTTCTTT
TRBJ2-1,-,-,TRBV27,CASSSNSGVSYNEQFF,TGTGCCAGCAGTTCTAACTCCGGGGTCTCCTACAATGAGCAGTTCTTC
TRBJ2-3,-,-,TRBV14,CASSQDLWGTSTDTQYF,TGTGCCAGCAGCCAAGATCTCTGGGGGACTAGCACAGATACGCAGTATTTT
TRBJ1-1,-,-,TRBV2,CASSIPNRDTEAFF,TGTGCCAGCAGTATCCCAAACAGGGATACTGAAGCTTTCTTT
TRBJ1-3,-,-,TRBV27,CASSRLSGNTIYF,TGTGCCAGCTCTCGACTCTCTGGAAACACCATATATTTT
TRBJ2-6,-,-,TRBV11-3,CASSLDGTASSGANVLTF,TGTGCCAGCAGCTTAGACGGAACAGCCAGCTCTGGGGCCAACGTCCTGACTTTC
TRBJ2-7,-,-,TRBV5-1,CASSLSAGIYEQYF,TGCGCCAGCAGCTTGTCGGCAGGGATTTACGAGCAGTACTTC
TRBJ1-4,-,TRBD1,TRBV19,CASSTSGGRTNEKLFF,TGTGCCAGTAGTACTTCAGGGGGTAGGACTAATGAAAAACTGTTTTTT
TRBJ1-5,-,TRBD1,TRBV28,CASSLSSQGANQPQHF,TGTGCCAGCAGTTTATCAAGCCAGGGGGCGAATCAGCCCCAGCATTTT
TRBJ2-7,-,TRBD2,TRBV30,CAWSLSGGAYEQYF,TGTGCCTGGAGTCTAAGCGGGGGGGCGTACGAGCAGTACTTC
TRBJ1-4,-,-,TRBV7-9,CASSDGQGATNEKLFF,TGTGCCAGCAGCGACGGACAAGGAGCAACTAATGAAAAACTGTTTTTT
TRBJ2-7,-,-,TRBV2,CASSEAQAYRYEQYF,TGTGCCAGCAGTGAAGCGCAAGCTTACCGCTACGAGCAGTACTTC
TRBJ1-1,-,TRBD1,TRBV2,CASSRTGYTEAFF,TGTGCCAGCAGCCGGACAGGGTACACTGAAGCTTTCTTT
TRBJ1-3,-,-,TRBV7-2,CASSLEVGFSGNTIYF,TGTGCCAGCAGCTTAGAAGTCGGGTTCTCTGGAAACACCATATATTTT
TRBJ2-7,once,TRBD2,TRBV5-4,CASSLKAGVYEQYF,TGTGCCAGCAGCTTGAAAGCGGGAGTTTACGAGCAGTACTTC
TRBJ2-1,-,TRBD2,TRBV23-1,CASSQGLAAVDNEQFF,TGCGCCAGCAGTCAAGGACTAGCCGCCGTCGACAATGAGCAGTTCTTC
TRBJ1-3,-,-,TRBV15,CATSREGGPIYF,TGTGCCACCAGCAGAGAAGGGGGACCTATATATTTT
TRBJ2-5,-,-,TRBV7-2,CASSFPVLETQYF,TGTGCCAGCAGCTTTCCCGTATTGGAGACCCAGTACTTC
TRBJ2-1,-,TRBD1,TRBV19,CASSIWDRGHNEQFF,TGTGCCAGTAGTATATGGGACAGGGGACACAATGAGCAGTTCTTC
TRBJ1-2,-,-,TRBV28,CASSSPPGRDYGYTF,TGTGCCAGCAGTTCCCCACCGGGTCGGGACTATGGCTACACCTTC
TRBJ1-4,-,-,TRBV5-1,CASSLAGGSEKLFF,TGCGCCAGCAGCTTGGCGGGGGGGAGTGAAAAACTGTTTTTT
TRBJ2-1,-,TRBD1,TRBV27,CASSNDRDNEQFF,TGTGCCAGCTCCAACGACAGGGACAATGAGCAGTTCTTC
TRBJ2-7,-,-,TRBV6-1,CASPPQDSSYEQYF,TGTGCCAGCCCACCTCAGGACAGCTCCTACGAGCAGTACTTC
TRBJ1-5,-,-,TRBV19,CASSIGGGDQPQHF,TGTGCCAGTAGTATTGGCGGGGGCGATCAGCCCCAGCATTTT